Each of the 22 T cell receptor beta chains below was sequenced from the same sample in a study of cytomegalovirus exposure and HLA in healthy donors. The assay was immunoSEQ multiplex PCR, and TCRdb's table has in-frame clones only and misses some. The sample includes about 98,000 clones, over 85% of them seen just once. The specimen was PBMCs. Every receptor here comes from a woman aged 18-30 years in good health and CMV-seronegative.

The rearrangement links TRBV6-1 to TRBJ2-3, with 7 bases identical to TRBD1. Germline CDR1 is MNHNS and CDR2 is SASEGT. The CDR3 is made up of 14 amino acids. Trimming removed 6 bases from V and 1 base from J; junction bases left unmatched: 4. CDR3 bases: TGTGCCAGCAGCTACAGGGGTGGCACAGATACGCAGTATTTT. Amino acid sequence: CASSYRGGTDTQYF.

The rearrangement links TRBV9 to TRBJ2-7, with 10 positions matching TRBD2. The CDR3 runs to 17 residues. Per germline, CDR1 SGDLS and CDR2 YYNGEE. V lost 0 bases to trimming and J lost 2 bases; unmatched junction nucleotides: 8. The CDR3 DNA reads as TGTGCCAGCAGCGTAGGTTCTAGCGGGAGTCTCGCCTACGAGCAGTACTTC. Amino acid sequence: CASSVGSSGSLAYEQYF.

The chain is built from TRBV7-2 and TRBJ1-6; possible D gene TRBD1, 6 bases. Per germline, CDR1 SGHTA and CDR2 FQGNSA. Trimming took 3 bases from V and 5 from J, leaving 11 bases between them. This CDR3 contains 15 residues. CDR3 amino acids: CASSFLAGDNSPLHF. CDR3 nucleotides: TGTGCCAGCAGCTTCCTGGCAGGGGATAATTCACCCCTCCACTTT.

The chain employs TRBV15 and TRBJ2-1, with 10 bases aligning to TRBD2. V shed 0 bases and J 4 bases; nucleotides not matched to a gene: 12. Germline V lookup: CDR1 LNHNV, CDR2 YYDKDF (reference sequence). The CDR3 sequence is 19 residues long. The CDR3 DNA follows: TGTGCCACCAGCAGAGAGGGGTGGAGCGGGAGGGCGTCGTACAATGAGCAGTTCTTC. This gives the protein CATSREGWSGRASYNEQFF.

CDR3 sequence: CASLGTVDTEAFF. In DNA, the CDR3 is TGTGCCAGCTTAGGGACAGTTGACACTGAAGCTTTCTTT. The V call is TRBV18, the J call TRBJ1-1; TRBD1 agrees at 7 bases. Trimming at V came to 7 bases and at J to 3 bases, leaving 5 bases not matched to a gene. The CDR3 runs 13 residues. CDR1 is KGHSH and CDR2 is LQKENI in the germline V gene.

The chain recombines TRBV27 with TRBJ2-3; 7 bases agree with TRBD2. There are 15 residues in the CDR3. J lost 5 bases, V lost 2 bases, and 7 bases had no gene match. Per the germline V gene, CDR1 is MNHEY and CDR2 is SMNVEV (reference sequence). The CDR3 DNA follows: TGTGCCAGCAGTTTAAGGGTACTAGCGTTAGATACGCAGTATTTT. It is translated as CASSLRVLALDTQYF.

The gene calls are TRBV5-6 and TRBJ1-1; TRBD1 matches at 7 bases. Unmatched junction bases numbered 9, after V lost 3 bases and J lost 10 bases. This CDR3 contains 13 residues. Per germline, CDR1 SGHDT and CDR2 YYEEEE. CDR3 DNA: TGTGCCAGCAGCTCCTACAGGGGAGAAGGAGCTTTCTTT. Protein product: CASSSYRGEGAFF.

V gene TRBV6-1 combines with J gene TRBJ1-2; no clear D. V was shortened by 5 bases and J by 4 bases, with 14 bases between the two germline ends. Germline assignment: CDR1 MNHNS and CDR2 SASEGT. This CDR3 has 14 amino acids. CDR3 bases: TGTGCCAGCAGTTCGGGAGGCGTTGGCTATGGCTACACCTTC. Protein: CASSSGGVGYGYTF.

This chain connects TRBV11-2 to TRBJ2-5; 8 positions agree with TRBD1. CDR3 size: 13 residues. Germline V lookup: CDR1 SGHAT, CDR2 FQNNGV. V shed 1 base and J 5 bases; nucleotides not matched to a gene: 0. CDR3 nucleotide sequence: TGTGCCAGCAGCTTAGGGACAGGGGAGACCCAGTACTTC. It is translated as CASSLGTGETQYF.

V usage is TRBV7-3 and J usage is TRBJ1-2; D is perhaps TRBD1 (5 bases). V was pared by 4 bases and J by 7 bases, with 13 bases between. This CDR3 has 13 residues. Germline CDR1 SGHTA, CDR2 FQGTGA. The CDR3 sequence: CASSSGPRSGYTF. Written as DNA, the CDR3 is TGTGCCAGCAGCTCAGGGCCCCGAAGTGGCTACACCTTC.

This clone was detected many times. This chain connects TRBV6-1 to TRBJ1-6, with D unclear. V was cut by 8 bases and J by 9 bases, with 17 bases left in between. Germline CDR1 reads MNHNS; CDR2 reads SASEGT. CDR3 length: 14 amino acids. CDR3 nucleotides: TGTGCCAGCTATCACCGGGAGGGATCTTCACCCCTCCACTTT. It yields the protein CASYHREGSSPLHF.

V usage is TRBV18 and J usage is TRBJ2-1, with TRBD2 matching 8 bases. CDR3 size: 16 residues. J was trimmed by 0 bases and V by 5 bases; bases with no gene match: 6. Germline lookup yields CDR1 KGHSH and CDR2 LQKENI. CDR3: CASSSVSGSSYNEQFF. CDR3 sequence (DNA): TGTGCCAGCTCATCAGTGAGCGGGAGCTCCTACAATGAGCAGTTCTTC.

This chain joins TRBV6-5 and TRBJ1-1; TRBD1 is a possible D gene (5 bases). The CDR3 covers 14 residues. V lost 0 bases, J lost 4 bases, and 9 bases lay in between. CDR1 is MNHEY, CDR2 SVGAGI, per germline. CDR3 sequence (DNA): TGTGCCAGCAGTTACTCAGGTGACAGCACTGAAGCTTTCTTT. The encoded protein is CASSYSGDSTEAFF.

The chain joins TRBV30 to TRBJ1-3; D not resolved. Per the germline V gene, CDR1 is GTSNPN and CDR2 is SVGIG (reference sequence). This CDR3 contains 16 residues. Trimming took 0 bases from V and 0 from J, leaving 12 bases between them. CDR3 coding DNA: TGTGCCTGGAGTGTAGGTGGGCTGAGCTCTGGAAACACCATATATTTT. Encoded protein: CAWSVGGLSSGNTIYF.

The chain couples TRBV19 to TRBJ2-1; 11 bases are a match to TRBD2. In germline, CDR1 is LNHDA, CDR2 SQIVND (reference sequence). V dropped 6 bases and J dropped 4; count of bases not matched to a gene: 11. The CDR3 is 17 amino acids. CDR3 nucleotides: TGTGCCAGTAGCAACCCGCTAGCGGGGGGCCGGTACAATGAGCAGTTCTTC. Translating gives CASSNPLAGGRYNEQFF.

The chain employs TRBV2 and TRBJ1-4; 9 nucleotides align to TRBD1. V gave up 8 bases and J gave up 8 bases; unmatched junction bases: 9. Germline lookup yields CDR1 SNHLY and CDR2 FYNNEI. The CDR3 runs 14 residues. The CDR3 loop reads CASLADRGREKLFF. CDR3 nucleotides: TGTGCCAGCCTAGCAGACAGGGGGAGAGAAAAACTGTTTTTT.

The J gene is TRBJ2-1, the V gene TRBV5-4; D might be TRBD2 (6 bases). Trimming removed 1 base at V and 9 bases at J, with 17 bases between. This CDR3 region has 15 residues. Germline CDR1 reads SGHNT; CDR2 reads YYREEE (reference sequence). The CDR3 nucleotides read TGTGCCAGCAGCTTGCCCCCGGGAGTGTTGGTTGAGCAGTTCTTC. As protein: CASSLPPGVLVEQFF.

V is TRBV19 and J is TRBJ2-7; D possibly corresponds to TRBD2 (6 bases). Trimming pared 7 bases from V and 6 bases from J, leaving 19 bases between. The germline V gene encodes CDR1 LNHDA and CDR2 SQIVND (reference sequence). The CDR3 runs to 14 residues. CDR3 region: CASKQTGESREQYF. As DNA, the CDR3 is TGTGCCAGTAAGCAAACGGGGGAATCCCGCGAGCAGTACTTC.

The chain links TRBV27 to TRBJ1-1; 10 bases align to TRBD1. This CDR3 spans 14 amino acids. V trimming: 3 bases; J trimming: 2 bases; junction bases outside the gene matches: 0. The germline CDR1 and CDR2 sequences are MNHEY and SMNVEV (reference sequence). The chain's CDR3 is CASSLTGGNTEAFF. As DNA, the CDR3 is TGTGCCAGCAGTTTGACAGGGGGCAACACTGAAGCTTTCTTT.

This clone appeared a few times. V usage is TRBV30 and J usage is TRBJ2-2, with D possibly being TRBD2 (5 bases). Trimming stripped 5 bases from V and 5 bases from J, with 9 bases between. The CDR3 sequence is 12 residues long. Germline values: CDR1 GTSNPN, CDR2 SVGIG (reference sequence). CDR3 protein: CAWGRRTGELFF. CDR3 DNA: TGTGCCTGGGGGAGACGGACCGGGGAGCTGTTTTTT.

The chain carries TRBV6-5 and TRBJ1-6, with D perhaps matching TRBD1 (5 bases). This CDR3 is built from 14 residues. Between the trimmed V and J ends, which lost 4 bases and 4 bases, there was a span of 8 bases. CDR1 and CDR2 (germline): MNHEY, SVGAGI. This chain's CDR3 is CASSSTAYNSPLHF. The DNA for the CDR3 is TGTGCCAGCAGTTCGACAGCTTATAATTCACCCCTCCACTTT.

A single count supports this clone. The CDR3 is CASTPGQQETQYF. The CDR3 DNA sequence: TGTGCCAGCACTCCTGGACAGCAAGAGACCCAGTACTTC. The chain joins TRBV2 to TRBJ2-5, with a possible D match to TRBD1 (6 bases). Germline loops: CDR1 SNHLY, CDR2 FYNNEI. Trimming stripped 7 bases from V and 2 bases from J, with 11 bases between. The CDR3 runs to 13 residues.